The clone carrying this TCR beta chain was detected a few times. The ends lost 1 base at V and 4 bases at J; junction bases unmatched: 7. CDR1 is SGDLS and CDR2 is YYNGEE in the germline V gene. CDR3 length equals 16 residues. This entry is derived from a study of response to subunit inactivated influenza vaccine. TCRdb recomputed calls from the RT-PCR reads with MiXCR, one row per CDR3 protein. The sample holds around 570,000 distinct CDR3 sequences, approximately 10% seen once. These same data were also listed under a study on T cells expressing NK-cell markers. That study reports: Researchers built TCR beta cDNA using 5'RACE template switching with UMIs. Restriction of the sorted population to alpha-beta TCR T cells was achieved in several experiments with an anti-gamma-delta TCR antibody.

The sequence derives from a man aged 45-60 years who received an inactivated influenza vaccine. The rearrangement links TRBV9 to TRBJ2-1; 8 bases agree with TRBD2. Sample: PBMCs from blood, taken on the day of vaccination. CDR3 sequence reads: CASSVPSGSRYNEQFF. CDR3 bases: TGTGCCAGCAGCGTACCCAGCGGGAGTCGGTACAATGAGCAGTTCTTC.